This is a list of T cell receptor beta chains from one sample in a study of persistence of HIV-infected CD4 T cells. Clones were sequenced by immunoSEQ multiplex PCR, and TCRdb holds only the in-frame ones, with some missing. Among approximately 44,000 clones listed, more than 80% were seen once. Which antigens these TCRs recognize remains unknown. The sequenced sample was CD4+ T cells sorted from PBMCs after roughly 18-hour stimulation, obtained from a patient who received antiretroviral therapy. Source of these receptors: an adult man with HIV who was CMV-seropositive. Each CDR3 is given with its conserved first and last residue.

V	J	CDR3
TRBV5-1	TRBJ2-2	CASIRDTNTGELFF
TRBV19	TRBJ1-2	CASSFQTGLTNYGYTF
TRBV10-2	TRBJ2-1	CASRGGQGNNEQFF
TRBV6-6	TRBJ1-2	CASSPPAGQAGSDGYTF
TRBV5-1	TRBJ2-1	CASSSRTENEQFF
TRBV20-1	TRBJ2-3	CSADGTDTQYF
TRBV2	TRBJ1-5	CASSGQGGRSNQPQHF
TRBV29-1	TRBJ1-5	CSVVAGSSNQPQHF
TRBV7-2	TRBJ1-6	CASSPGTALTPLHF
TRBV19	TRBJ2-1	CASSPLAGGGNEQFF
TRBV10-2	TRBJ1-4	CASKPGATNEKLFF
TRBV19	TRBJ2-2	CASSIQGTVRIRTGELFF
TRBV5-1	TRBJ2-2	CASSPRDTFTGELFF
TRBV5-5	TRBJ1-5	CASSLNTGPGGFSNQPQHF
TRBV9	TRBJ2-1	CASSERAGGYNEQFF
TRBV7-9	TRBJ1-5	CASSRSHSNQPQHF
TRBV19	TRBJ1-4	CASSIQGREKLFF
TRBV2	TRBJ1-2	CASHRANYGYTF
TRBV7-6	TRBJ2-2	CASSLQTGRTGELFF
TRBV4-2	TRBJ1-4	CASRLSTGGSEKLFF
TRBV20-1	TRBJ1-4	CSASAPRGANEKLFF
TRBV3-1/TRBV3-2	TRBJ2-7	CASSRVSYEQYF
TRBV6-5	TRBJ1-2	CASKPEGSPNYGYTF
TRBV6-6	TRBJ1-4	CASSYSREKLFF
TRBV2	TRBJ1-6	CASSEGLSSPLHF
TRBV27	TRBJ1-6	CASTSGTANSPLHF
TRBV5-1	TRBJ1-1	CASKAEMNTEAFF
TRBV24-1	TRBJ2-2	CATSDFPAPGELFF
TRBV3-1/TRBV3-2	TRBJ1-2	CASSPSGGTGYTF
TRBV10-3	TRBJ2-5	CAISERAQQGGETQYF
TRBV24-1	TRBJ2-3	CATSESIYRDTQYF
TRBV27	TRBJ2-3	CASRTGGQTDTQYF
TRBV7-3	TRBJ1-3	CASSLDRDSGNTIYF
TRBV5-5	TRBJ1-4	CASSLGSATNEKLFF
TRBV6-5	TRBJ2-7	CASSYRLGEQYF
TRBV25-1	TRBJ1-1	CASSMGTTEAFF
TRBV10-3	TRBJ2-7	CAIKEDRSSYEQYF
TRBV30	TRBJ2-5	CAWSVRETQYF
TRBV7-9	TRBJ1-2	CASSWTGNYGYTF
TRBV7-9	TRBJ1-4	CASSLGQGGKLFF
TRBV2	TRBJ1-5	CASSAGPPNQPQHF
TRBV5-6	TRBJ1-4	CASSLISGSANEKLFF
TRBV7-8	TRBJ2-7	CASSTLDRSSGEQYF
TRBV28	TRBJ1-5	CASSGGDNSNQPQHF
TRBV20-1	TRBJ2-3	CSATSTDTQYF
TRBV27	TRBJ1-2	CASSPSTGAGHGYTF